This is a list of T cell receptor beta chains from one sample in a study of T cell repertoires in cytomegalovirus infection. Antigen specificity for these receptors is unknown. TCRdb analysed the reads with MiXCR anew, one entry per CDR3 protein. The profile shows some 500,000 distinct CDR3 sequences, just under 40% of them singletons. The material sequenced was cultured PBMCs, taken from culture after CMV antigen stimulation. All receptors derive from a human donor in good health (CMV status not recorded). Some clones in this sample may be carry-over from other donors' samples. Each CDR3 is given with its conserved first and last residue. D genes are given only for firm matches. Size is omitted from some rows. Given values are once, few, many or a class for expanded clones.

d_call	v_call	cdr3_length	j_call	clone_size	cdr3_nt	cdr3_aa
TRBD2	TRBV19	17	TRBJ2-1	-	TGTGCCAGTACATCCCTAGCGGACCCCAAGTACGGCAATGAGCAGTTCTTC	CASTSLADPKYGNEQFF
TRBD2	TRBV20-1	15	TRBJ2-3	few	TGCAGTGCTAGATCCCCAGCGGGGGGCACAGATACGCAGTATTTT	CSARSPAGGTDTQYF
TRBD2	TRBV5-1	17	TRBJ2-5	few	TGCGCCAGCAGCCTCCGGACTAGCGGGAGGGCCGGAGAGACCCAGTACTTC	CASSLRTSGRAGETQYF
-	TRBV7-2	15	TRBJ2-5	-	TGTGCCAGCAGCTTAGCACGCCCGCGGACCGAGACCCAGTACTTC	CASSLARPRTETQYF
TRBD1	TRBV7-2	16	TRBJ1-3	-	TGTGCCAGCAGCCCAGAGGGACAGGGCTCTGGAAACACCATATATTTT	CASSPEGQGSGNTIYF
-	TRBV4-1	16	TRBJ1-2	-	TGCGCCAGCAGCCAAGATCTTGCGAGACAGTACTATGGCTACACCTTC	CASSQDLARQYYGYTF
TRBD1	TRBV5-5	15	TRBJ1-4	few	TGTGCCAGCAGCTTCGGGACAGCCTCTAATGAAAAACTGTTTTTT	CASSFGTASNEKLFF
-	TRBV15	14	TRBJ2-1	-	TGTGCCACCAGCAGAGCGGGACTCGTCAATGAGCAGTTCTTC	CATSRAGLVNEQFF
TRBD1	TRBV29-1	14	TRBJ2-5	few	TGCAGCGTTGACCTAGACAGGGGACGAGAGACCCAGTACTTC	CSVDLDRGRETQYF
TRBD1	TRBV10-3	15	TRBJ2-5	once	TGTGCCATCAGTGAAGCGGACAGGGGGCCGGAGACCCAGTACTTC	CAISEADRGPETQYF
TRBD2	TRBV6-1	16	TRBJ2-5	-	TGTGCCAGCAGTTACACCTCGAGGACTAGCGGGAGGGCCCCGTACTTC	CASSYTSRTSGRAPYF
-	TRBV6-1	14	TRBJ1-2	few	TGTGCCAGCAGTGAATCTGCAGGGCGAGATGGCTACACCTTC	CASSESAGRDGYTF
-	TRBV4-3	17	TRBJ2-1	-	TGCGCCAGCAGCCAAGATGGTTCTGTCTACTCCTACAATGAGCAGTTCTTC	CASSQDGSVYSYNEQFF
TRBD1	TRBV6-6	15	TRBJ1-2	few	TGTGCCAGCAGTTTCTCCGGGACAGGGGACTATGGCTACACCTTC	CASSFSGTGDYGYTF
-	TRBV19	13	TRBJ2-7	-	TGTGCCAGTGGACCGGGGGTGGGGTACGAGCAGTACTTC	CASGPGVGYEQYF
-	TRBV20-1	15	TRBJ1-3	few	TGCAGTGCTAGAGATGATAGGGTTTCTGGAAACACCATATATTTT	CSARDDRVSGNTIYF
-	TRBV7-8	16	TRBJ1-5	-	TGTGCCAGCAGCTCGATACAGGGTTGGGGGGGTCAGCCCCAGCATTTT	CASSSIQGWGGQPQHF
TRBD1	TRBV5-5	15	TRBJ1-1	few	TGTGCCAGCAGCCTCCCGGACAGGGTCAACACTGAAGCTTTCTTT	CASSLPDRVNTEAFF
-	TRBV4-3	14	TRBJ2-7	-	TGCGCCAGCAGCCAGAAAGAAGGGGGTTACGAGCAGTACTTC	CASSQKEGGYEQYF
-	TRBV7-2	15	TRBJ2-3	few	TGTGCCAGCAGCCCATCGGACTCCAGGGCAGATACGCAGTATTTT	CASSPSDSRADTQYF
TRBD2	TRBV5-6	15	TRBJ2-5	many	TGTGCCAGCAGCTTAGGAGGGACTAGCGGGGAGACCCAGTACTTC	CASSLGGTSGETQYF
TRBD1	TRBV11-2	15	TRBJ2-1	-	TGTGCCAGCAGCTTAACTGGGACAGGGGGCGGTGAGCAGTTCTTC	CASSLTGTGGGEQFF
-	TRBV6-1	15	TRBJ1-1	-	TGTGCCAGCAGCCAGGGATGGATGAGGAACACTGAAGCTTTCTTT	CASSQGWMRNTEAFF
TRBD1	TRBV28	12	TRBJ2-7	-	TGTGCCAGCGGACAGGACTTACGAGAGCAGTACTTC	CASGQDLREQYF
TRBD1	TRBV7-2	14	TRBJ1-1	few	TGTGCCAGCAGGACGACAGGGGCGAACACTGAAGCTTTCTTT	CASRTTGANTEAFF
-	TRBV4-1	16	TRBJ2-1	-	TGCGCCAGCAGCCCGGGCCGGCCCCGCTCCTACAATGAGCAGTTCTTC	CASSPGRPRSYNEQFF
-	TRBV12-3/TRBV12-4	12	TRBJ2-4	-	TGTGCCAGCAGCTCGAGGGGCGGCATTCAGTACTTC	CASSSRGGIQYF
-	TRBV19	13	TRBJ2-5	-	TGTGCCAGTAGTATACGGGAGCAAGAGACCCAGTACTTC	CASSIREQETQYF
TRBD2	TRBV10-3	16	TRBJ2-1	-	TGTGCCATCAGTGAGTTGGGGCTAGCGGCCTACAATGAGCAGTTCTTC	CAISELGLAAYNEQFF
-	TRBV4-2	15	TRBJ1-4	-	TGTGCCAGCAGCCCCGGTGTAGCGGAGGGAGGAAAACTGTTTTTT	CASSPGVAEGGKLFF
TRBD2	TRBV7-4	15	TRBJ2-3	few	TGTGCCAGCAGCTTCGGGACTAGCGGGGGAGATACGCAGTATTTT	CASSFGTSGGDTQYF
-	TRBV12-3/TRBV12-4	16	TRBJ1-1	many	TGTGCCAGCAGTCCCGATTCCCCTGGGAGGGAGACTGAAGCTTTCTTT	CASSPDSPGRETEAFF
-	TRBV28	13	TRBJ1-2	-	TGTGCCAGCACCCTCGGGCGGAACTATGGCTACACCTTC	CASTLGRNYGYTF
-	TRBV5-5	14	TRBJ1-5	few	TGTGCCAGCAGCTTTCACAGCATCTATCAGCCCCAGCATTTT	CASSFHSIYQPQHF
-	TRBV12-3/TRBV12-4	11	TRBJ1-1	few	TGTGCCAGCACCCCGGGACTTGAAGCTTTCTTT	CASTPGLEAFF
-	TRBV19	16	TRBJ1-5	-	TGTGCCAGTAGTATCGGATTGGTAGGTACCAATCAGCCCCAGCATTTT	CASSIGLVGTNQPQHF
TRBD1	TRBV6-1	15	TRBJ2-1	-	TGTGCCAGCAGCCGAGGGGGCCCCTCTGACAATGAGCAGTTCTTC	CASSRGGPSDNEQFF
TRBD1	TRBV6-1	14	TRBJ1-5	-	TGTGCCAGCAGTGAGGGACAGCCCGTGAAGCCCCAGCATTTT	CASSEGQPVKPQHF
-	TRBV12-3/TRBV12-4	14	TRBJ1-5	few	TGTGCCAGCAGTCCCCACCGAGGGGCTCAGCCCCAGCATTTT	CASSPHRGAQPQHF
-	TRBV10-3	13	TRBJ2-7	-	TGTGCCACCAGCCTGGGCTATACCTACGAGCAGTACTTC	CATSLGYTYEQYF
-	TRBV7-2	14	TRBJ2-7	-	TGTGCCAGCAGCCTCCTTCCGGGATCCTACGAGCAGTACTTC	CASSLLPGSYEQYF
-	TRBV7-9	16	TRBJ2-2	few	TGTGCCAGCAGCCCCCGAGAGGTAGCGGTCAGAGGGGAGCTGTTTTTT	CASSPREVAVRGELFF
-	TRBV6-6	12	TRBJ2-1	few	TGTGCCAGCAGTTCCGGACCGATGGGGCAGTTCTTC	CASSSGPMGQFF
TRBD2	TRBV3-1	16	TRBJ2-1	-	TGTGCCAGCAGCCACAGCGGGGGGGCACTCTACAATGAGCAGTTCTTC	CASSHSGGALYNEQFF
-	TRBV15	13	TRBJ2-1	-	TGTGCCACCAGCACCCGGGACTACAATGAGCAGTTCTTC	CATSTRDYNEQFF
-	TRBV12-3/TRBV12-4	12	TRBJ1-1	-	TGTGCCAGCGCCGAGAGCCACACTGAAGCTTTCTTT	CASAESHTEAFF
-	TRBV10-3	16	TRBJ1-2	few	TGTGCCATCAGTGAGTCCCTTACAGAGTCTAACTATGGCTACACCTTC	CAISESLTESNYGYTF
-	TRBV4-1	14	TRBJ1-4	-	TGCGCCAGCACCTTGGGGACAAGGGATGAAAAACTGTTTTTT	CASTLGTRDEKLFF
TRBD2	TRBV7-6	15	TRBJ2-7	few	TGTGCCAGCAGCCCCACCGGGAGGGGGACCTACGAGCAGTACTTC	CASSPTGRGTYEQYF
-	TRBV7-2	15	TRBJ1-1	-	TGTGCCAGCAGCTTATCAAGTACGGAGGACACTGAAGCTTTCTTT	CASSLSSTEDTEAFF
-	TRBV19	15	TRBJ1-5	-	TGTGCCAGTAGTATAGGGAGGGGTAGCAATCAGCCCCAGCATTTT	CASSIGRGSNQPQHF
TRBD2	TRBV6-2/TRBV6-3	14	TRBJ2-4	-	TGTGCCACCTCCTCTCGGGACTACCAAAACATTCAGTACTTC	CATSSRDYQNIQYF
-	TRBV6-5	15	TRBJ2-3	-	TGTGCCAGCCGCTCCTGGGGGGGGACACACGATACGCAGTATTTT	CASRSWGGTHDTQYF